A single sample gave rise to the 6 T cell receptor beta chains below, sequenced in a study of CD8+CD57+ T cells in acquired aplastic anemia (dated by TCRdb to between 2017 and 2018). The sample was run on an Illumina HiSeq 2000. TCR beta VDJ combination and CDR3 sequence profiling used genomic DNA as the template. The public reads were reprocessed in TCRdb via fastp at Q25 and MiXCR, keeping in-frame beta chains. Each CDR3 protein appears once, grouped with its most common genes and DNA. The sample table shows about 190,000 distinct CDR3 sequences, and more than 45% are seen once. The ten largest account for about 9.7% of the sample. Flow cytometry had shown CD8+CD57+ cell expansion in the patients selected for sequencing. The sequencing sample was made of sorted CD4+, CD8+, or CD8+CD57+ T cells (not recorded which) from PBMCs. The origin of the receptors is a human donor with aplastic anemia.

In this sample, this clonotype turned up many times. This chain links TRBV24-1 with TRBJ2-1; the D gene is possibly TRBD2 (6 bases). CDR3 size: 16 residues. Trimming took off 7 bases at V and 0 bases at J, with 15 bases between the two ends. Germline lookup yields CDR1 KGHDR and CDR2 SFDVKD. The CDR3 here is CATRDNSGGSYNEQFF. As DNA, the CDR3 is TGTGCCACCAGGGACAATAGCGGAGGCTCCTACAATGAGCAGTTCTTC.

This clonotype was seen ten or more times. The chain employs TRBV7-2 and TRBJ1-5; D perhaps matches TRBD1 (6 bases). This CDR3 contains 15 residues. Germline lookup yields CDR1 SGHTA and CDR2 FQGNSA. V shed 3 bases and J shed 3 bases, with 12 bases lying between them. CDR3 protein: CASSFEQGFNQPQHF. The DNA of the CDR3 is TGTGCCAGCAGCTTCGAACAGGGATTCAATCAGCCCCAGCATTTT.

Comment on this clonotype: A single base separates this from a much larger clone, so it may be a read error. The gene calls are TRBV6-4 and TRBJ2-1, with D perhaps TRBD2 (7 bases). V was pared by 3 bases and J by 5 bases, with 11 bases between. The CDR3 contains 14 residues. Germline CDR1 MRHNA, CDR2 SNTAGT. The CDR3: CASSEGGGHNEQFF. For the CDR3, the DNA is TGTGCCAGCAGTGAAGGGGGGGGGCACAATGAGCAGTTCTTC.

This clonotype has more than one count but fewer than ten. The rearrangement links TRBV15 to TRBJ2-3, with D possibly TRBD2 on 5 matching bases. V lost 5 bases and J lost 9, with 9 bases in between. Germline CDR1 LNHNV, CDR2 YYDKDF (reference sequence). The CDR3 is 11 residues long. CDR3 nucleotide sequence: TGTGCCACCAGCCCAGGAGGCACGCAGTATTTT. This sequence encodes CATSPGGTQYF. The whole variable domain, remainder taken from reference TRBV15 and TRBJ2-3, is DAMVIQNPRYQVTQFGKPVTLSCSQTLNHNVMYWYQQKSSQAPKLLFHYYDKDFNNEADTPDNFQSRRPNTSFCFLDIRSPGLGDTAMYLCATSPGGTQYFGPGTRLTVL.

CDR3 protein: CASLILGSGSAFF. As DNA, the CDR3 is TGTGCCAGCTTAATCCTGGGGTCAGGTAGCGCTTTCTTT. V and J are TRBV7-8 and TRBJ1-1; unclear D gene. The CDR3 covers 13 residues. From germline, CDR1 is SGHVS and CDR2 FQNEAQ. Trimming shortened V by 8 bases and J by 11 bases, and 21 bases separated the two germline ends.

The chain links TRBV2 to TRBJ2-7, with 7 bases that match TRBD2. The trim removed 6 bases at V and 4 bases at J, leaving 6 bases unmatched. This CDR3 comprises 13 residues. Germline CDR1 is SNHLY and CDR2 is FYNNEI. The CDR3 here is CASRGSSGYEQYF. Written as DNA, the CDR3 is TGTGCCAGCAGAGGATCTAGCGGATACGAGCAGTACTTC.